These T cell receptor beta chains were read from a single sample in a study of shared clonotypes between healthy human individuals. This table comes from immunoSEQ multiplex PCR, and its TCRdb copy is limited to in-frame clones, with some not included. The table has about 980,000 clones, about 80% seen once; the top ten hold over 1.3%. The sequenced sample was memory CD4+ T cells sorted from blood. All receptors derive from a man aged 18 to 30 in good health. The CDR3 runs from the conserved cysteine through the conserved F or W. D genes are given only for firm matches. Clone size is stated in some rows and not others, as once, few, many or a class when expanded.

size: NA; J: TRBJ2-2; V: TRBV6-1; D: TRBD1; DNA: TGTGCCAGCAGTGAAGTAGGGACAGGGGGGAACACCGGGGAGCTGTTTTTT; CDR3: CASSEVGTGGNTGELFF
size: few; J: TRBJ1-1; V: TRBV18; D: TRBD1; DNA: TGTGCCAGCTCGCCGCCAGGGGGCACGTACACTGAAGCTTTCTTT; CDR3: CASSPPGGTYTEAFF
size: NA; J: TRBJ2-1; V: TRBV7-9; D: NA; DNA: TGTGCCCTTCCCCAGCCGGGTGAGCAGTTCTTC; CDR3: CALPQPGEQFF
size: NA; J: TRBJ1-1; V: TRBV5-6; D: TRBD1; DNA: TGTGCCAGCAGCTTGCAATCTACGAACAGGGGTTCCACTGAAGCTTTCTTT; CDR3: CASSLQSTNRGSTEAFF
size: NA; J: TRBJ2-1; V: TRBV6-5; D: NA; DNA: TGTGCCAGCAGGTCCGTTTTGGGAGGTAACAATGAGCAGTTCTTC; CDR3: CASRSVLGGNNEQFF
size: NA; J: TRBJ2-5; V: TRBV7-9; D: TRBD1; DNA: TGTGCCAGCAGCCCGGACAGGGGAGGAGGGGAGACCCAGTACTTC; CDR3: CASSPDRGGGETQYF
size: NA; J: TRBJ2-5; V: TRBV4-3; D: TRBD2; DNA: TGCGCCAGCAGCCAAGATAGGCCTAGCGGAAAAGAGACCCAGTACTTC; CDR3: CASSQDRPSGKETQYF
size: NA; J: TRBJ2-5; V: TRBV21-1; D: NA; DNA: TGTGCCAGCAGCAAAGTAATAGCGGGAGAGGGGGAGACCCAGTACTTC; CDR3: CASSKVIAGEGETQYF
size: NA; J: TRBJ1-6; V: TRBV15; D: NA; DNA: TGTGCCACCAGCAGGCAGGGGAATAATTCACCCCTCCACTTT; CDR3: CATSRQGNNSPLHF
size: NA; J: TRBJ2-6; V: TRBV7-2; D: NA; DNA: TGTGCCAGCAGCTTAGGACAGCTGGCCAACGTCCTGACTTTC; CDR3: CASSLGQLANVLTF
size: NA; J: TRBJ2-7; V: TRBV4-1; D: TRBD2; DNA: TGCGCCAGCAGCCGGTACCTGGTAGCGGGAGAGGAGCGCCCCTACGAGCAGTACTTC; CDR3: CASSRYLVAGEERPYEQYF
size: NA; J: TRBJ2-4; V: TRBV5-6; D: TRBD1; DNA: TGTGCCAGCAGCCAGGACAGGAAGGGCATTCAGTACTTC; CDR3: CASSQDRKGIQYF
size: NA; J: TRBJ1-2; V: TRBV10-3; D: NA; DNA: TGTGCCATCAGTGAGAACGGAGACGGCGCCCAATATGGCTACACCTTC; CDR3: CAISENGDGAQYGYTF
size: NA; J: TRBJ2-3; V: TRBV14; D: NA; DNA: TGTGCCAGCAGCCAGGGGCGGGGCCCACCGGCAGATACGCAGTATTTT; CDR3: CASSQGRGPPADTQYF
size: NA; J: TRBJ2-7; V: TRBV5-6; D: NA; DNA: TGTGCCAGCAGCTTTGGGGTAACCTTCGACTACGAGCAGTACTTC; CDR3: CASSFGVTFDYEQYF
size: NA; J: TRBJ1-2; V: TRBV6-5; D: TRBD1; DNA: TGTGCCCGCGCGGACAGGGGTTGCGGCTACACCTTC; CDR3: CARADRGCGYTF
size: NA; J: TRBJ1-1; V: TRBV5-1; D: TRBD1; DNA: TGCGCCAGCAGCTTGGGTGACACAGGGGGCACTGAAGCTTTCTTT; CDR3: CASSLGDTGGTEAFF
size: NA; J: TRBJ1-1; V: TRBV28; D: NA; DNA: TGTGCCAGCAGCTGGACACCCACTGAAGCTTTCTTT; CDR3: CASSWTPTEAFF
size: NA; J: TRBJ1-6; V: TRBV6-5; D: NA; DNA: TGTGCCAGCAGTGATGGACGGAACCGTGCCCACTTT; CDR3: CASSDGRNRAHF
size: once; J: TRBJ2-7; V: TRBV19; D: NA; DNA: TGTGCCAGTAGTACTGGGACACCCTTAGAGGAACAGTACTTC; CDR3: CASSTGTPLEEQYF
size: NA; J: TRBJ2-7; V: TRBV4-1; D: NA; DNA: TGCGCCAGCAGCCAAGCGCCGGGAACCGCCTACGAGCAGTACTTC; CDR3: CASSQAPGTAYEQYF
size: NA; J: TRBJ2-2; V: TRBV5-6; D: NA; DNA: TGTGCCAGCAGCTTACGGGCCGGACACAACACCGGGGAGCTGTTTTTT; CDR3: CASSLRAGHNTGELFF
size: NA; J: TRBJ1-6; V: TRBV2; D: NA; DNA: TGTGCCAGCAGTAGCCAGGGTTATAATTCACCCCTCCACTTT; CDR3: CASSSQGYNSPLHF
size: NA; J: TRBJ1-1; V: TRBV2; D: NA; DNA: TGTGCCAGCAGTTATCAGGGTAAGAACACTGAAGCTTTCTTT; CDR3: CASSYQGKNTEAFF
size: few; J: TRBJ2-2; V: TRBV5-1; D: TRBD1; DNA: TGCGCCAGCAGCTTGCGACAGGGGGCCTCGTCAGGGGAGCTGTTTTTT; CDR3: CASSLRQGASSGELFF
size: NA; J: TRBJ1-4; V: TRBV28; D: TRBD1; DNA: TGTGCCAGCAGTTCCGGGACAGGGGGCACTAATGAAAAACTGTTTTTT; CDR3: CASSSGTGGTNEKLFF
size: few; J: TRBJ1-1; V: TRBV5-8; D: NA; DNA: TGTGCCAGCAGCTTGTCTCGACAGCTCGCTTTCTTT; CDR3: CASSLSRQLAFF
size: NA; J: TRBJ1-3; V: TRBV19; D: NA; DNA: TGTGCCAGTAGTATTGGACAGTCTCCTGGAAACACCATATATTTT; CDR3: CASSIGQSPGNTIYF
size: NA; J: TRBJ1-5; V: TRBV27; D: NA; DNA: TGTGCCAGCAGTTTAAACCTCCTGCAGCCCCAGCATTTT; CDR3: CASSLNLLQPQHF
size: many; J: TRBJ2-5; V: TRBV20-1; D: NA; DNA: TGCAGTGCCCTACAAGAGACCCAGTACTTC; CDR3: CSALQETQYF
size: NA; J: TRBJ2-7; V: TRBV20-1; D: NA; DNA: TGCAGTGCTTCTCAAGGGGGGGAGCAGTACTTC; CDR3: CSASQGGEQYF
size: NA; J: TRBJ2-7; V: TRBV30; D: TRBD2; DNA: TGTGCCTGGAGGGGCGAAGGCGGGAGGTTCCACGAGCAGTACTTC; CDR3: CAWRGEGGRFHEQYF
size: NA; J: TRBJ2-1; V: TRBV29-1; D: NA; DNA: TGCAGCGTAAATGGTATAGCAGAGATTACCTACAATGAGCAGTTCTTC; CDR3: CSVNGIAEITYNEQFF
size: NA; J: TRBJ2-7; V: TRBV5-6; D: TRBD1; DNA: TGTGCCAGCAGCTTCACAGGGGTCGGCGACGAGCAGTACTTC; CDR3: CASSFTGVGDEQYF